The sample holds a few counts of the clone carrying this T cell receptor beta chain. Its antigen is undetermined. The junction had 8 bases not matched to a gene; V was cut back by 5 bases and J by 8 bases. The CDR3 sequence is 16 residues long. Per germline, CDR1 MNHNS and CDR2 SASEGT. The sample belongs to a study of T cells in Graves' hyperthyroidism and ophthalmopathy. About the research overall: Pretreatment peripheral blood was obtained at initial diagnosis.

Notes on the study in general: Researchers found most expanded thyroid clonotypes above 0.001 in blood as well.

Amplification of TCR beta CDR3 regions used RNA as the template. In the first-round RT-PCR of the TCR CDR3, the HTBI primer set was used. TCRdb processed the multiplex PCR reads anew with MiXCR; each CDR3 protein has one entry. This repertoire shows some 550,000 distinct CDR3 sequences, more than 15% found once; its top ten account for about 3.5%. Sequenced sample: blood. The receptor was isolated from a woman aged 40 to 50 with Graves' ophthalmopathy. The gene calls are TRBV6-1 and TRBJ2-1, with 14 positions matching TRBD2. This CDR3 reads CASSIRLAGGVDEQFF. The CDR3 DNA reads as TGTGCCAGCAGTATTCGACTAGCGGGGGGGGTCGATGAGCAGTTCTTC.